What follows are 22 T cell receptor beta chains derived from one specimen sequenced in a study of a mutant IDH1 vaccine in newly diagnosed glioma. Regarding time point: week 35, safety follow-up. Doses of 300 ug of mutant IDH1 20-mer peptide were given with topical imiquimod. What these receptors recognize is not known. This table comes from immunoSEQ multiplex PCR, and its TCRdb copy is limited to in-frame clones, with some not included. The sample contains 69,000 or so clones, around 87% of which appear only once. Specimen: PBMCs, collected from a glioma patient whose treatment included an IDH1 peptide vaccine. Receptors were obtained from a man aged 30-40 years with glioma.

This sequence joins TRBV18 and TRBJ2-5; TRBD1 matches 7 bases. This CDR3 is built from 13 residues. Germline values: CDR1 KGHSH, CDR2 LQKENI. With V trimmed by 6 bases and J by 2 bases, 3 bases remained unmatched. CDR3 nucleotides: TGTGCCAGCTCGCTGGGACAGCAAGAGACCCAGTACTTC. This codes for CASSLGQQETQYF.

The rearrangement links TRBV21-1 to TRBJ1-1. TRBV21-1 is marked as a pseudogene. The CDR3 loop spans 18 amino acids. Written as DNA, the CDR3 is TGTGCCAGCAGCAAATGGGAAGGTAAGGGGCCTGGAGGCCCTGAAGCTTTCTTT. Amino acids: CASSKWEGKGPGGPEAFF.

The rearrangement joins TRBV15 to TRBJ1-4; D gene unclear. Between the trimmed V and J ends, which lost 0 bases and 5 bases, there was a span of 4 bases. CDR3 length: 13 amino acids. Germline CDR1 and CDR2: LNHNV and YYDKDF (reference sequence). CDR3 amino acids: CATSRDQNEKLFF. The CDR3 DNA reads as TGTGCCACCAGCAGAGACCAGAATGAAAAACTGTTTTTT.

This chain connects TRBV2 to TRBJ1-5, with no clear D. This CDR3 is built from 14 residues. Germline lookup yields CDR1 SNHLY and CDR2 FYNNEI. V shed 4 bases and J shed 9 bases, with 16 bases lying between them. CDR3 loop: CASSGPTPGRPQHF. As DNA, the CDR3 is TGTGCCAGCAGTGGCCCGACTCCGGGAAGGCCCCAGCATTTT.

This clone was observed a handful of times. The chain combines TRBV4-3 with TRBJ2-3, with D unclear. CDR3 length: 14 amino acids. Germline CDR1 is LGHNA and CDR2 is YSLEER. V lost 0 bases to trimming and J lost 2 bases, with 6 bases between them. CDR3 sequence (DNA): TGCGCCAGCAGCCAAGAAATTTACACAGATACGCAGTATTTT. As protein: CASSQEIYTDTQYF.

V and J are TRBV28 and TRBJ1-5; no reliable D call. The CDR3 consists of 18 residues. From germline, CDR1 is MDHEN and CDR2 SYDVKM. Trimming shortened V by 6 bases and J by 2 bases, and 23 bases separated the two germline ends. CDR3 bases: TGTGCCAGCAGCAAAACCTTCGACGGAGAATCTGGCAATCAGCCCCAGCATTTT. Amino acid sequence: CASSKTFDGESGNQPQHF.

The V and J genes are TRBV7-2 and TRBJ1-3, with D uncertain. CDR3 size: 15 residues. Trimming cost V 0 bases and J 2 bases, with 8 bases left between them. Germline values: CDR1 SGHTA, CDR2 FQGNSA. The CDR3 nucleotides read TGTGCCAGCAGCTTAGCTGCCACTCCTGGAAACACCATATATTTT. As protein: CASSLAATPGNTIYF.

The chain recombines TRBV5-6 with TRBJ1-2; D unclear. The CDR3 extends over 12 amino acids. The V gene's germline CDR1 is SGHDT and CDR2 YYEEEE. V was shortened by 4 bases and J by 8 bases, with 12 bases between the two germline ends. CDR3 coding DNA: TGTGCCAGCAGCGCGTCAGTGGGGGGCTACACCTTC. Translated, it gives CASSASVGGYTF.

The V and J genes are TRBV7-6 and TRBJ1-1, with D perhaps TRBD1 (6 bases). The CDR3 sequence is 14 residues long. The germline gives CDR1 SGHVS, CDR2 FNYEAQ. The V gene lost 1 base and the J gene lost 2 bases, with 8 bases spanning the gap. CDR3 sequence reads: CASSLEGVNTEAFF. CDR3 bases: TGTGCCAGCAGCTTAGAGGGGGTAAACACTGAAGCTTTCTTT.

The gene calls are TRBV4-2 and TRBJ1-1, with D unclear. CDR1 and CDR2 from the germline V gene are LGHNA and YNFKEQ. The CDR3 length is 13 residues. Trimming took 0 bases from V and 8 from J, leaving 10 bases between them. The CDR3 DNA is TGTGCCAGCAGCCAAGATTGGGCAGACGAAGCTTTCTTT. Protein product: CASSQDWADEAFF.

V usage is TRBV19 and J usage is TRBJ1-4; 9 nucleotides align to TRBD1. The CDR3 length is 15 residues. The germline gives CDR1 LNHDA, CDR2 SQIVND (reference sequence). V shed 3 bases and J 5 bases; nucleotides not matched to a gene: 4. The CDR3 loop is CASSITGGKNEKLFF. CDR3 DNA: TGTGCCAGTAGTATCACAGGGGGCAAGAATGAAAAACTGTTTTTT. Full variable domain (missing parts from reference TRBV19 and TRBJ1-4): DGGITQSPKYLFRKEGQNVTLSCEQNLNHDAMYWYRQDPGQGLRLIYYSQIVNDFQKGDIAEGYSVSREKKESFPLTVTSAQKNPTAFYLCASSITGGKNEKLFFGSGTQLSVL.

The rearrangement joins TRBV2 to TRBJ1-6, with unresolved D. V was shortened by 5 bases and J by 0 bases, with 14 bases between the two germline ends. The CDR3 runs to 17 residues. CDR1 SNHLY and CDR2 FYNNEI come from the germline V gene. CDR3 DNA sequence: TGTGCCAGCAGTTATGAATCGCCAAGCTCCTATAATTCACCCCTCCACTTT. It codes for CASSYESPSSYNSPLHF.

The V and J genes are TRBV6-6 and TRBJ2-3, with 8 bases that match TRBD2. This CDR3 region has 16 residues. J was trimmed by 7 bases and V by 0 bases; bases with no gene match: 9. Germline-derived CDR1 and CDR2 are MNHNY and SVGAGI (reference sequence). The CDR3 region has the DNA TGTGCCAGCAGTTACTCAGGGAGGAGCGGGAGAAATACGCAGTATTTT. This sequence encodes CASSYSGRSGRNTQYF.

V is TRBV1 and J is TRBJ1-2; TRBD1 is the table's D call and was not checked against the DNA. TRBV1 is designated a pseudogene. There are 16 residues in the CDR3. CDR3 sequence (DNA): TGCACCAGCAGCCAGGGACACATCTGGGCCTCCTATGGCTACACCTTC. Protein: CTSSQGHIWASYGYTF.

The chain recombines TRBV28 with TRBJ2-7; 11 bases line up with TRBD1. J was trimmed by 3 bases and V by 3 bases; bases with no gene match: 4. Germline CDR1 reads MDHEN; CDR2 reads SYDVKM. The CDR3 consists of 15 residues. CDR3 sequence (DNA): TGTGCCAGCAGTTTTACCGGGACAGGGGGCTACGAGCAGTACTTC. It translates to CASSFTGTGGYEQYF.

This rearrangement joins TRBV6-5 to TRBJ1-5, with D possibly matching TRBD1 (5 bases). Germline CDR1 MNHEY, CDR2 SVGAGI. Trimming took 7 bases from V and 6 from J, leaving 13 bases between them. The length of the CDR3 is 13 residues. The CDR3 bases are TGTGCCAGCACTGCAGGGTATGGTCAGCCCCAGCATTTT. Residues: CASTAGYGQPQHF.

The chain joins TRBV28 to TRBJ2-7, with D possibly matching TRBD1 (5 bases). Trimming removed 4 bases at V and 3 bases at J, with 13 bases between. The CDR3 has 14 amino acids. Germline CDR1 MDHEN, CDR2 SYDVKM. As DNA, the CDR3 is TGTGCCAGCAGTTGGGGCTATAGGGACTACGAGCAGTACTTC. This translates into CASSWGYRDYEQYF.

The CDR3 sequence: CASTKTREWTEAFF. Written as DNA, the CDR3 is TGTGCCAGTACTAAGACAAGGGAATGGACTGAAGCTTTCTTT. This rearrangement joins TRBV19 to TRBJ1-1; D not certain. CDR3 length equals 14 residues. CDR1 LNHDA and CDR2 SQIVND come from the germline V gene (reference sequence). V dropped 7 bases and J dropped 5 bases, with 17 bases sitting between them.

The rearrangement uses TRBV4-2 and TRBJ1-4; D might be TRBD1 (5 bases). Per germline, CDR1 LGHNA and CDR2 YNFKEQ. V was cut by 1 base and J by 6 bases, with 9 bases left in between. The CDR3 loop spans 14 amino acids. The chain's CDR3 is CASSQAEGYEKLFF. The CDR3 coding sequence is TGTGCCAGCAGCCAAGCAGAGGGGTATGAAAAACTGTTTTTT.

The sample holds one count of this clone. This chain's CDR3 is CASSFFDSGANVLTF. CDR3 bases: TGTGCCAGCAGCTTTTTTGACTCTGGGGCCAACGTCCTGACTTTC. The chain employs TRBV5-4 and TRBJ2-6; D not certain. Germline V CDR1 and CDR2: SGHNT, YYREEE (reference sequence). The CDR3 length is 15 residues. V shed 2 bases and J shed 0 bases, with 6 bases lying between them.

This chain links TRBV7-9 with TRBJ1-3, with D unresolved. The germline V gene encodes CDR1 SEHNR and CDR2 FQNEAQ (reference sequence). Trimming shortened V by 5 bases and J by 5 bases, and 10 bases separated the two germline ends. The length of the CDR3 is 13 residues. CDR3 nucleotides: TGTGCCAGCAGCCCTATCAGTCGAAACACCATATATTTT. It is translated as CASSPISRNTIYF.

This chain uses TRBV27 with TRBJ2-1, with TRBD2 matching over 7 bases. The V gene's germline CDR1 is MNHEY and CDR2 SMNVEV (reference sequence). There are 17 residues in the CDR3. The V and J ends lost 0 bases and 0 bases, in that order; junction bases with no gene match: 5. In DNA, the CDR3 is TGTGCCAGCAGTTTATCCCGACGGGAGGCCTCCTACAATGAGCAGTTCTTC. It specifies CASSLSRREASYNEQFF.